This TCR beta chain was obtained from a study of vaccination effects on CD4 cells after COVID-19. Some clones are missing from TCRdb's copy, which holds only in-frame ones; the method was immunoSEQ multiplex PCR. The sample has around 75,000 clones; over 60% are singletons. Viral peptide pools were used in the ViraFEST assay to expand antigen-specific CD4+ T cells, and sequencing came afterward. Investigators separated out CD4+ T cells once around 9 days of culture had passed. This individual contracted SARS-CoV-2 between March and December 2020, as verified by PCR. Concerning this clone itself: Its target is unknown.

This CDR3 is built from 14 residues. Per germline, CDR1 KGHSH and CDR2 LQKENI. V lost 6 bases to trimming and J lost 5 bases, with 13 bases between them. The TCR was taken from a human donor who had a prior SARS-CoV-2 infection. The sequencing here drew on CD4+ T cells from PBMCs cultured with HIV peptides, taken before COVID-19 vaccination. Described subset: HIV-1 Nef peptide pool negative control/reference culture. The gene calls are TRBV18 and TRBJ2-2, with D uncertain. The CDR3 DNA reads as TGTGCCAGCTCCCCTATTCTTTGGACCGGGGAGCTGTTTTTT. The encoded protein is CASSPILWTGELFF.